The 27 T cell receptor beta chains given below trace back to one sample, sequenced in a study of human T cells and chemical hapten exposure. Time point specified: pre-sensitization, week 0. Stated treatment: therapeutic diphenylcyclopropenone sensitization with weekly scalp DPC. From the RACE reads, TCRdb called clonotypes with MiXCR, one entry per CDR3 protein. Of tens of thousands of distinct CDR3 sequences in the sample, 10% are singletons; the top ten hold approximately 5.9%. Sequencing used whole blood, obtained in connection with sensitization to the hapten diphenylcyclopropenone (DPC). The origin of the receptors is a man younger than 45 with alopecia areata. Some clones in this sample may be carry-over from other donors' samples.

This clonotype was observed many times. The chain is built from TRBV19 and TRBJ1-5; 7 nucleotides match TRBD1. The CDR3 is made up of 16 amino acids. The junction had 8 bases not matched to a gene; V was cut back by 4 bases and J by 2 bases. Germline CDR1 reads LNHDA; CDR2 reads SQIVND (reference sequence). The CDR3 region has the DNA TGTGCCAGTAGTACCTTAAACAGGGGAGGCAATCAGCCCCAGCATTTT. Translation: CASSTLNRGGNQPQHF.

This clonotype has a count of ten or more. The V and J genes are TRBV6-1 and TRBJ2-7, with 9 bases matching TRBD2. The CDR3 is 14 amino acids. The junction had 4 bases not matched to a gene; V was cut back by 6 bases and J by 1 base. Germline values: CDR1 MNHNS, CDR2 SASEGT. The CDR3 reads CASSQRGASYEQYF. The CDR3 DNA reads as TGTGCCAGCAGCCAGCGGGGGGCTTCCTACGAGCAGTACTTC.

This clonotype was counted between two and nine times. The rearrangement uses TRBV27 and TRBJ1-2; 8 nucleotides line up with TRBD1. V trimming: 4 bases; J trimming: 8 bases; junction bases outside the gene matches: 15. This CDR3 comprises 16 residues. Germline CDR1 reads MNHEY; CDR2 reads SMNVEV (reference sequence). The CDR3 protein is CASSSNQINSGGGYTF. The CDR3, as DNA: TGTGCCAGCAGTTCAAACCAAATAAATTCAGGGGGCGGCTACACCTTC.

This sequence joins TRBV7-9 and TRBJ2-3; TRBD1 or TRBD2 may be the D gene (5 bases each). This CDR3 has 15 residues. In germline, CDR1 is SEHNR, CDR2 FQNEAQ (reference sequence). V was pared by 5 bases and J by 1 base, with 13 bases between. DNA of the CDR3: TGTGCCAGCAGCCTGGGACCGGGCCGCACAGATACGCAGTATTTT. Its translation: CASSLGPGRTDTQYF.

The chain employs TRBV12-3 or TRBV12-4 and TRBJ2-1; no clear D. The V and J ends lost 2 bases and 0 bases respectively, with 8 bases between them. The CDR3 spans 15 residues. The CDR3 sequence is CASSLNPSSYNEQFF. The CDR3 DNA follows: TGTGCCAGCAGTTTAAACCCCAGCTCCTACAATGAGCAGTTCTTC.

Many counts were recorded for this clonotype. The chain recombines TRBV7-9 with TRBJ2-7, with D perhaps matching TRBD1 (6 bases). CDR1 and CDR2 (germline): SEHNR, FQNEAQ (reference sequence). This CDR3 has 14 residues. The germline V and J ends were trimmed by 6 bases and 0 bases, with 12 bases remaining between them. Here the CDR3 reads CASSGTSSSYEQYV. In DNA form, the CDR3 reads TGTGCCAGCAGTGGGACAAGTAGCTCCTACGAGCAGTACGTC.

This clonotype was observed at least ten times. The chain joins TRBV7-9 to TRBJ2-3, with TRBD1 matching over 9 bases. Germline V lookup: CDR1 SEHNR, CDR2 FQNEAQ (reference sequence). The CDR3 has 16 amino acids. After removal of 1 base from V and 3 bases from J, the junction contained 5 bases not matched to a gene. CDR3 region: CASSLVTGGKTDTQYF. Written as DNA, the CDR3 is TGTGCCAGCAGCTTAGTCACAGGGGGCAAGACAGATACGCAGTATTTT.

The V gene is TRBV5-1, the J gene TRBJ2-1, with D possibly TRBD2 on 6 matching bases. The germline CDR1 and CDR2 sequences are SGHRS and YFSETQ. V lost 4 bases, J lost 7 bases, and 12 bases lay in between. The CDR3 extends over 13 amino acids. The CDR3 here is CASSKGLLNEQFF. CDR3 nucleotides: TGCGCCAGCAGCAAGGGACTTTTGAATGAGCAGTTCTTC. The complete variable domain, with remaining parts taken from reference TRBV5-1 and TRBJ2-1, reads KAGVTQTPRYLIKTRGQQVTLSCSPISGHRSVSWYQQTPGQGLQFLFEYFSETQRNKGNFPGRFSGRQFSNSRSEMNVSTLELGDSALYLCASSKGLLNEQFFGPGTRLTVL.

This clonotype was seen a few times. This rearrangement joins TRBV18 to TRBJ2-7; D is ambiguous. The CDR3 has 13 residues. Per germline, CDR1 KGHSH and CDR2 LQKENI. V was cut by 3 bases and J by 0 bases, with 6 bases left in between. In DNA, the CDR3 is TGTGCCAGCTCACCGTACGCCTCCTACGAGCAGTACTTC. This encodes CASSPYASYEQYF.

This clonotype was found many times. The rearrangement joins TRBV4-1 to TRBJ1-3; TRBD1 agrees at 7 bases. Germline V CDR1 and CDR2: MGHRA, YSYEKL. V dropped 1 base and J dropped 0; count of bases not matched to a gene: 0. This CDR3 is built from 15 residues. The CDR3 DNA follows: TGCGCCAGCAGCCAAGGGGACAGCTCTGGAAACACCATATATTTT. The encoded protein is CASSQGDSSGNTIYF.

The table lists this clonotype with a few counts. The chain is built from TRBV7-9 and TRBJ2-5, with no clear D. Germline V CDR1 and CDR2: SEHNR, FQNEAQ (reference sequence). V was shortened by 4 bases and J by 2 bases, with 17 bases between the two germline ends. There are 16 residues in the CDR3. CDR3 region: CASSSNLRPLQETQYF. The DNA of the CDR3 is TGTGCCAGCAGCTCGAACCTTAGACCGTTACAAGAGACCCAGTACTTC.

V and J are TRBV18 and TRBJ1-1; the D is unclear. The CDR3 has 14 amino acids. From germline, CDR1 is KGHSH and CDR2 LQKENI. V dropped 3 bases and J dropped 0 bases, with 8 bases sitting between them. For the CDR3, the DNA is TGTGCCAGCTCACCTACCGCCTTGAACACTGAAGCTTTCTTT. Protein sequence: CASSPTALNTEAFF.

The CDR3, as DNA: TGTGCCAGCTCACCACTAGAGACAGCCGGAAACACCATATATTTT. Translating gives CASSPLETAGNTIYF. The rearrangement joins TRBV18 to TRBJ1-3; a weak D match, TRBD1 (5 bases). In germline, CDR1 is KGHSH, CDR2 LQKENI. The length of the CDR3 is 15 residues. Trimming took off 1 base at V and 4 bases at J, with 11 bases between the two ends.

This clonotype came up a few times. The V call is TRBV28, the J call TRBJ2-1; TRBD2 aligns across 7 bases. The CDR3 length is 16 residues. Germline-derived CDR1 and CDR2 are MDHEN and SYDVKM. The junction had 15 bases not matched to a gene; V was cut back by 8 bases and J by 5 bases. The CDR3 nucleotides read TGTGCCAGCCGTCGGGGAGGGGAGGCCGCGAACAATGAGCAGTTCTTC. This codes for CASRRGGEAANNEQFF.

The sample holds a few counts of this clonotype. The chain uses TRBV5-1 and TRBJ2-5, with a weak D call TRBD2 (6 bases). The germline V and J ends were trimmed by 0 bases and 4 bases, with 7 bases remaining between them. This CDR3 contains 13 residues. Germline assignment: CDR1 SGHRS and CDR2 YFSETQ. In DNA form, the CDR3 reads TGCGCCAGCAGCTTGGCGGGAGTAGAGACCCAGTACTTC. This codes for CASSLAGVETQYF.

This clonotype was counted between two and nine times. This chain joins TRBV12-3 or TRBV12-4 and TRBJ2-1, with 9 bases lining up with TRBD2. V shed 7 bases, J shed 4 bases, and the junction held 5 bases outside the gene matches. CDR3 length: 14 amino acids. The CDR3 nucleotides read TGTGCCAGCATACCGGGACTAGCATACAATGAGCAGTTCTTC. Its translation is CASIPGLAYNEQFF.

The genes are TRBV7-6 and TRBJ2-3; no reliable D call. CDR3 length equals 12 residues. V was pared by 5 bases and J by 2 bases, with 5 bases between. Germline V CDR1 and CDR2: SGHVS, FNYEAQ. As DNA, the CDR3 is TGTGCCAGCAGCCACGACACAGATACGCAGTATTTT. This gives the protein CASSHDTDTQYF. Together with reference TRBV7-6 and TRBJ2-3, the CDR3 gives the full variable domain: GAGVSQSPRYKVTKRGQDVALRCDPISGHVSLYWYRQALGQGPEFLTYFNYEAQQDKSGLPNDRFSAERPEGSISTLTIQRTEQRDSAMYRCASSHDTDTQYFGPGTRLTVL.

This sequence joins TRBV6-2 or TRBV6-3 and TRBJ1-2; maybe TRBD1 (5 bases). The V and J ends lost 0 bases and 5 bases respectively, with 10 bases between them. This CDR3 contains 14 residues. CDR1 is MNHEY and CDR2 is SVGEGT in the germline V gene. CDR3 amino acids: CASSYSMSGYGYTF. Here the CDR3 DNA reads TGTGCCAGCAGTTACTCGATGTCAGGGTATGGCTACACCTTC.

This clonotype is a singleton in its sample. V gene TRBV3-1 combines with J gene TRBJ2-7; 10 positions match TRBD2. The CDR3 loop spans 15 amino acids. From germline, CDR1 is LGHDT and CDR2 YNNKEL (reference sequence). V lost 2 bases and J lost 4; bases outside the gene matches: 5. This CDR3 is CASSQPGLASYEQYF. DNA of the CDR3: TGTGCCAGCAGCCAACCGGGACTAGCGTCGTACGAGCAGTACTTC.

The J gene is TRBJ2-7, the V gene TRBV18; tentatively, D is TRBD1 or TRBD2 (5 bases each). V lost 1 base and J 5 bases, leaving 12 bases between the germline ends. Germline assignment: CDR1 KGHSH and CDR2 LQKENI. The CDR3 spans 14 residues. The CDR3 loop is CASSPLRGVDEQYV. The CDR3 DNA sequence: TGTGCCAGCTCACCACTTAGGGGAGTGGACGAGCAGTACGTC.

The chain links TRBV9 to TRBJ2-7; the match to TRBD2 covers 8 bases. CDR1 and CDR2 (germline): SGDLS, YYNGEE. The CDR3 is made up of 14 amino acids. J gave up 6 bases and V 0 bases, and 5 bases lay outside the gene matches. The CDR3 region is CASSVGPTSGEQYF. CDR3 coding DNA: TGTGCCAGCAGCGTAGGACCTACTAGCGGCGAGCAGTACTTC. Together with reference TRBV9 and TRBJ2-7, the CDR3 gives the full variable domain: DSGVTQTPKHLITATGQRVTLRCSPRSGDLSVYWYQQSLDQGLQFLIQYYNGEERAKGNILERFSAQQFPDLHSELNLSSLELGDSALYFCASSVGPTSGEQYFGPGTRLTVT.

This clonotype appeared a few times. V usage is TRBV18 and J usage is TRBJ2-7, with 7 bases identical to TRBD2. The CDR3 has 15 residues. The trim removed 6 bases at V and 2 bases at J, leaving 10 bases unmatched. From germline, CDR1 is KGHSH and CDR2 LQKENI. The CDR3 sequence is CASSEIGGGTYEQYF. In nucleotides, the CDR3 is TGTGCCAGCTCCGAGATAGGCGGGGGAACCTACGAGCAGTACTTC.

The sample holds a few counts of this clonotype. The chain uses TRBV20-1 and TRBJ1-4; no definite D call. CDR1 and CDR2 (germline): DFQATT, SNEGSKA (reference sequence). The length of the CDR3 is 13 residues. Trimming removed 5 bases from V and 8 bases from J, with 15 bases in between. The CDR3 reads CSAPGTVEEKLFF. The CDR3 coding sequence is TGCAGTGCTCCTGGCACAGTAGAGGAAAAACTGTTTTTT.

Ten or more counts support this clonotype. The rearrangement uses TRBV15 and TRBJ1-2, with 8 bases fitting TRBD1. With 0 bases clipped from V and 9 bases from J, the junction kept 9 bases outside the gene matches. CDR1 LNHNV and CDR2 YYDKDF come from the germline V gene (reference sequence). The CDR3 covers 15 residues. CDR3 protein: CATSRDSGQEWSYTF. CDR3 in DNA: TGTGCCACCAGCAGAGATTCGGGACAGGAGTGGAGCTACACCTTC.

This chain uses TRBV18 with TRBJ2-1; 11 bases match TRBD1. CDR3 length: 15 amino acids. V trimming: 0 bases; J trimming: 9 bases; junction bases outside the gene matches: 4. CDR1 is KGHSH, CDR2 LQKENI, per germline. The CDR3 spells CASSPPDRGPPEQFF. The CDR3 DNA follows: TGTGCCAGCTCACCACCGGACAGGGGGCCCCCTGAGCAGTTCTTC.

This clonotype appeared many times. V gene TRBV5-1 combines with J gene TRBJ2-3; tentatively, D is TRBD2 (5 bases). The CDR3 consists of 15 residues. Germline V gene data show CDR1 as SGHRS and CDR2 as YFSETQ. The V gene lost 3 bases and the J gene lost 0 bases, with 11 bases spanning the gap. The CDR3 loop reads CASSSSGASTDTQYF. The CDR3, as DNA: TGCGCCAGCAGCTCGAGCGGTGCTAGCACAGATACGCAGTATTTT.

This clonotype was observed at least ten times. The chain joins TRBV7-4 to TRBJ2-7; a possible D gene is TRBD2 (6 bases). Trimming shortened V by 5 bases and J by 2 bases, and 10 bases separated the two germline ends. Germline V CDR1 and CDR2: SGHVT, SQSDAQ. The CDR3 is 13 residues long. The DNA for the CDR3 is TGTGCCAGCAGCCCCGCTAGCGCCTACGAGCAGTACGTC. Residues: CASSPASAYEQYV.